This TCR beta chain comes out of a study of shared clonotypes between healthy human individuals. This CDR3 has 13 residues. Germline CDR1 and CDR2: SEHNR and FQNEAQ (reference sequence). Trimming shortened V by 5 bases and J by 7 bases, and 12 bases separated the two germline ends. TCRdb keeps only in-frame clones here, not all; method: immunoSEQ multiplex PCR. This table holds about 120,000 clones, about 62% found once. This clone has just one count. The chain has TRBV7-9 and TRBJ2-1; no clear D. This clonotype originated in a woman aged 25 to 39 in good health. Sequencing was done on a sample of memory CD8+ T cells sorted from blood. As to subset: CD45RO+ cells pooled with CCR7-negative TemRA cells. The CDR3 protein is CASSPWGPNEQFF. CDR3 DNA sequence: TGTGCCAGCAGCCCCTGGGGTCCGAATGAGCAGTTCTTC.